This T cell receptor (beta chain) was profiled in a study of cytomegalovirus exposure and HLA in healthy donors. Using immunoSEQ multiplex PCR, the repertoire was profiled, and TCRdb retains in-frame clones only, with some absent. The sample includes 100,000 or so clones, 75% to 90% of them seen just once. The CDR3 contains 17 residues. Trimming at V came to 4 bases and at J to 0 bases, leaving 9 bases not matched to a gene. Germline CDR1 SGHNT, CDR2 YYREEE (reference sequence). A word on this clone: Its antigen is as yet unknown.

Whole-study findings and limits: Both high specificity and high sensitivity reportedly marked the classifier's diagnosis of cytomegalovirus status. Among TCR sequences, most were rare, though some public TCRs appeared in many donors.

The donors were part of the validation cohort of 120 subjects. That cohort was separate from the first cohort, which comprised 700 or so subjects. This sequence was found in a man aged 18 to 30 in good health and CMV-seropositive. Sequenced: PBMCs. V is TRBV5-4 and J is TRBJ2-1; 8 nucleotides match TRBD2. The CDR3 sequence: CASSPGGSGSSYNEQFF. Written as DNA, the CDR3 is TGTGCCAGCAGCCCGGGTGGGAGCGGGAGCTCCTACAATGAGCAGTTCTTC.